This T cell receptor (beta chain) was identified in a study of naive and memory T cell subsets. Overall study results and limits: This RNA-based method may be sensitive to activation-related transcript changes.

Four PCR rounds used nested alpha and beta constant region primers plus the SP2 primer. Blood and skin TCR RNA was reverse transcribed with alpha and beta constant primers. TCRdb analysed the 5' RACE reads with MiXCR anew, one entry per CDR3 protein. The sample yields about 32,000 distinct CDR3 sequences, roughly 17% seen once. The CDR3 spans 15 residues. Germline-derived CDR1 and CDR2 are SGHRS and YFSETQ. Trimming removed 1 base from V and 2 bases from J, with 11 bases in between. On this clonotype: The antigen remains undetermined.

The library had UMIs added by 3' ligation of an oligonucleotide to TCR cDNA. RNA was extracted from roughly 2.5 ml of whole blood of healthy adults. Input was roughly 1 to 1,100 ng of DNase-treated total RNA without cell sorting. This chain links TRBV5-1 with TRBJ2-3, with unresolved D. The clonotype comes from a female donor in good health. The CDR3 DNA reads TGCGCCAGCAGCTTGAGCTGGGGTAACACAGATACGCAGTATTTT. It codes for CASSLSWGNTDTQYF. Full variable domain (remainder filled in from reference TRBV5-1 and TRBJ2-3): KAGVTQTPRYLIKTRGQQVTLSCSPISGHRSVSWYQQTPGQGLQFLFEYFSETQRNKGNFPGRFSGRQFSNSRSEMNVSTLELGDSALYLCASSLSWGNTDTQYFGPGTRLTVL.